The entry that follows covers one T cell receptor (beta chain) sequence. The sample is drawn from a study of cytomegalovirus exposure and HLA in healthy donors. Measured with immunoSEQ multiplex PCR; TCRdb has only the in-frame clones, and not every one. The sample holds about 170,000 clones, 70% to 90% seen once. Trimming stripped 1 base from V and 3 bases from J, with 5 bases between. Germline V gene lookup returns CDR1 SGHAT and CDR2 FQNNGV. There are 13 residues in the CDR3. The rearrangement uses TRBV11-2 and TRBJ2-3; D not resolved. This TCR was recovered from a woman aged 18-35 years in good health and CMV-seronegative. The sample comprised PBMCs. As DNA, the CDR3 is TGTGCCAGCAGCTTAGCCGAGACAGATACGCAGTATTTT. Residues: CASSLAETDTQYF.